These 16 T cell receptor beta chains were sequenced from one sample in a study of CD8 T cells in ankylosing spondylitis. TCRdb reprocessed the 5' RACE reads via MiXCR and lists one record per CDR3 protein. The table has about 92,000 distinct CDR3 sequences, about 9.1% seen once. The source material was blood, either unsorted or a sorted T cell fraction (not recorded which). The receptors stem from a male donor with ankylosing spondylitis or in good health (not recorded which).

The sample holds a few counts of this clonotype. V and J are TRBV7-9 and TRBJ2-7; 10 bases align to TRBD2. The germline CDR1 and CDR2 sequences are SEHNR and FQNEAQ (reference sequence). The CDR3 loop spans 14 amino acids. J lost 3 bases, V lost 2 bases, and 1 base had no gene match. CDR3 protein: CASSLPSGGYEQYF. In nucleotides, the CDR3 is TGTGCCAGCAGCTTACCTAGCGGGGGCTACGAGCAGTACTTC. The variable domain in full, completed from reference TRBV7-9 and TRBJ2-7, reads DTGVSQNPRHKITKRGQNVTFRCDPISEHNRLYWYRQTLGQGPEFLTYFQNEAQLEKSRLLSDRFSAERPKGSFSTLEIQRTEQGDSAMYLCASSLPSGGYEQYFGPGTRLTVT.

This clonotype has only a few counts. The chain combines TRBV18 with TRBJ2-1, with D hard to call. This CDR3 spans 13 amino acids. The germline V gene has CDR1 KGHSH and CDR2 LQKENI. Trimming left V 3 bases short and J 9 bases short, with 12 bases between. The DNA for the CDR3 is TGTGCCAGCTCACCCTCTGGACCCGGTGAGCAGTTCTTC. Protein: CASSPSGPGEQFF.

This clonotype was recorded at least ten times. The rearrangement links TRBV6-6 to TRBJ1-5, with D possibly TRBD1 on 5 matching bases. Germline lookup yields CDR1 MNHNY and CDR2 SVGAGI (reference sequence). The CDR3 consists of 15 residues. Trimming cost V 4 bases and J 1 base, with 11 bases left between them. The DNA for the CDR3 is TGTGCCAGCAGTTCCCTCCCAGGGAGCAATCAGCCCCAGCATTTT. Protein: CASSSLPGSNQPQHF.

This clonotype was seen ten or more times. The gene calls are TRBV7-2 and TRBJ2-3, with a tentative D call TRBD2 (7 bases). Germline values: CDR1 SGHTA, CDR2 FQGNSA. The CDR3 extends over 16 amino acids. V lost 5 bases and J 3 bases, leaving 18 bases between the germline ends. Here the CDR3 reads CASSPNRGGETDTQYF. DNA for the CDR3: TGTGCCAGCAGCCCAAACCGCGGGGGCGAAACAGATACGCAGTATTTT.

This clonotype occurred a few times. The J gene is TRBJ2-7, the V gene TRBV7-9; 7 bases align to TRBD1. The CDR3 has 14 residues. V was clipped by 3 bases and J by 5 bases; unmatched bases: 7. The germline V gene encodes CDR1 SEHNR and CDR2 FQNEAQ (reference sequence). CDR3 DNA: TGTGCCAGCAGCTTCACGACAGGGTGGAACGAGCAGTACTTC. This codes for CASSFTTGWNEQYF.

V and J are TRBV7-2 and TRBJ2-3, with TRBD2 matching 9 bases. From germline, CDR1 is SGHTA and CDR2 FQGNSA. This CDR3 region has 17 residues. Unmatched junction bases numbered 12, after V lost 6 bases and J lost 2 bases. The CDR3 loop reads CASSRFSSGVFTDTQYF. For the CDR3, the DNA is TGTGCCAGCAGTCGATTCTCTAGCGGGGTATTCACAGATACGCAGTATTTT.

Regarding this clonotype: A clone one base away is much larger, so this may be a read error. The chain has TRBV30 and TRBJ2-1, with D perhaps TRBD2 (7 bases). The germline V and J ends were trimmed by 0 bases and 9 bases, with 21 bases remaining between them. This CDR3 has 16 residues. Germline V gives CDR1 GTSNPN, CDR2 SVGIG (reference sequence). DNA of the CDR3: TGTGCCTGGAGTGTCAGCCTCGAGGGGGGAGGGAGTGAGCAGTTCTTC. As protein: CAWSVSLEGGGSEQFF.

This clonotype appeared many times. The chain employs TRBV7-6 and TRBJ2-7; 8 bases map to TRBD1. Germline loops: CDR1 SGHVS, CDR2 FNYEAQ. The CDR3 covers 13 residues. V was pared by 5 bases and J by 3 bases, with 3 bases of the junction left unmatched. The CDR3: CASSPGQGYEQYF. CDR3 coding DNA: TGTGCCAGCAGCCCTGGACAGGGCTACGAGCAGTACTTC.

This clonotype has ten or more counts. The CDR3 sequence: CASSLKGGDNQPQHF. The CDR3 DNA sequence: TGTGCCAGCAGCTTAAAAGGGGGGGACAATCAGCCCCAGCATTTT. The J gene is TRBJ1-5, the V gene TRBV7-2; D is possibly TRBD1 (6 bases). Germline V gives CDR1 SGHTA, CDR2 FQGNSA. Trimming cost V 2 bases and J 3 bases, with 11 bases left between them. The CDR3 has 15 amino acids.

This clonotype has a count of ten or more. The rearrangement links TRBV25-1 to TRBJ2-2; D is possibly TRBD1 or TRBD2 (5 bases each). V was shortened by 4 bases and J by 5 bases, with 17 bases between the two germline ends. The CDR3 is 16 amino acids. Germline CDR1 is MGHDK and CDR2 is SYGVNS. CDR3 DNA sequence: TGTGCCAGCAGTGCCCGGGACGGTGGTTGGACCGGGGAGCTGTTTTTT. This codes for CASSARDGGWTGELFF.

This clonotype was counted many times. The V call is TRBV3-1, the J call TRBJ2-3; D not resolved. From germline, CDR1 is LGHDT and CDR2 YNNKEL (reference sequence). V was shortened by 0 bases and J by 6 bases, with 7 bases between the two germline ends. The length of the CDR3 is 13 residues. The CDR3 reads CASSQDSVDTQYF. The CDR3 bases are TGTGCCAGCAGCCAAGACAGTGTTGATACGCAGTATTTT.

The V and J genes are TRBV12-2 and TRBJ1-1; TRBD1, as called in the table, went unchecked against the DNA. TRBV12-2 has pseudogene status. The CDR3 sequence is 16 residues long. Here the CDR3 reads CASRHRRARCATEAFF. The CDR3 nucleotides are TGTGCAAGTCGCCATCGCCGGGCCAGGTGTGCCACTGAAGCTTTCTTT.

This clonotype was seen many times. The gene calls are TRBV28 and TRBJ2-4; weak D call: TRBD1 (6 bases). The germline gives CDR1 MDHEN, CDR2 SYDVKM. V was pared by 6 bases and J by 7 bases, with 16 bases between. The CDR3 spans 14 residues. This chain's CDR3 is CASRPIGQRNIQYF. Written as DNA, the CDR3 is TGTGCCAGCAGGCCGATAGGACAGCGGAACATTCAGTACTTC.

This clonotype showed up many times. This chain joins TRBV6-5 and TRBJ1-1, with no clear D. Trimming left V 2 bases short and J 7 bases short, with 17 bases between. Germline V gives CDR1 MNHEY, CDR2 SVGAGI. The CDR3 has 15 residues. CDR3: CASSYGSRARLEAFF. In DNA, the CDR3 is TGTGCCAGCAGTTACGGATCTCGAGCTCGACTTGAAGCTTTCTTT.

This clonotype was observed many times. The V gene is TRBV5-1, the J gene TRBJ2-7; 9 nucleotides agree with TRBD2. Germline-derived CDR1 and CDR2 are SGHRS and YFSETQ. V shed 3 bases and J 1 base; nucleotides not matched to a gene: 17. The CDR3 covers 19 residues. The CDR3 bases are TGCGCCAGCAGCTGGGAACCTAGCGGGGAAACCCGTAGATCCTACGAGCAGTACTTC. Protein sequence: CASSWEPSGETRRSYEQYF.

The chain has TRBV7-9 and TRBJ1-1, with 10 bases identical to TRBD1. CDR3 length equals 17 residues. Per germline, CDR1 SEHNR and CDR2 FQNEAQ (reference sequence). The V gene end was trimmed by 4 bases and the J gene end by 8 bases; junction bases not matched to a gene: 16. The CDR3 nucleotides read TGTGCCAGCAGCTCAGACGTCCCGGGACAGGGGTCGAGGGAAGCTTTCTTT. This encodes CASSSDVPGQGSREAFF. Together with reference TRBV7-9 and TRBJ1-1, the CDR3 gives the full variable domain: DTGVSQNPRHKITKRGQNVTFRCDPISEHNRLYWYRQTLGQGPEFLTYFQNEAQLEKSRLLSDRFSAERPKGSFSTLEIQRTEQGDSAMYLCASSSDVPGQGSREAFFGQGTRLTVV.